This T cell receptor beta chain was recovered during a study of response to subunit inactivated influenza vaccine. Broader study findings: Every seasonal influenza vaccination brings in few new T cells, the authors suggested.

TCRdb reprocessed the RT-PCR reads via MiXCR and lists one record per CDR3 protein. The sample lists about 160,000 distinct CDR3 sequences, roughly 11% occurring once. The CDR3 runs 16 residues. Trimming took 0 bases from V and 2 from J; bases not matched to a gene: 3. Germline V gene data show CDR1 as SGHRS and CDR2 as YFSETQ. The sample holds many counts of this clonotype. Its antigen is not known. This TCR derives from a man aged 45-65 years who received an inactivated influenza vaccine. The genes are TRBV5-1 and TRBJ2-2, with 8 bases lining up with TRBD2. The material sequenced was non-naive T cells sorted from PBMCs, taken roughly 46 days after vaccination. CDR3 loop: CASSLGTSLNTGELFF. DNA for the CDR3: TGCGCCAGCAGCTTGGGGACTAGCCTTAACACCGGGGAGCTGTTTTTT.